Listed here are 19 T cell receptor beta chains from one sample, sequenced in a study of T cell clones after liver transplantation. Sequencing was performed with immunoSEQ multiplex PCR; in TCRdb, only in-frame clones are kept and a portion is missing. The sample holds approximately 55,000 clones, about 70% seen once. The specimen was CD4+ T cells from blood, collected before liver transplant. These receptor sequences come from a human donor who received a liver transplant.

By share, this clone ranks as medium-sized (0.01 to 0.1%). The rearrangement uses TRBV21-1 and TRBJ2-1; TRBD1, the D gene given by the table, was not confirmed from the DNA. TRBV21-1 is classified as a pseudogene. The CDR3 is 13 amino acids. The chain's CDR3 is CASTTEGSNEQFF. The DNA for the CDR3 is TGTGCCAGCACCACAGAAGGCAGTAATGAGCAGTTCTTC.

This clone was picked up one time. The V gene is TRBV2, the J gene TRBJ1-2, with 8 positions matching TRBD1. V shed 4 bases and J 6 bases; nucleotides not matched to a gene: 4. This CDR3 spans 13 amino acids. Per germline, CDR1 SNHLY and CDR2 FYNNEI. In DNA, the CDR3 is TGTGCCAGCAGTGTACAGGGGGACCATGGCTACACCTTC. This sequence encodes CASSVQGDHGYTF.

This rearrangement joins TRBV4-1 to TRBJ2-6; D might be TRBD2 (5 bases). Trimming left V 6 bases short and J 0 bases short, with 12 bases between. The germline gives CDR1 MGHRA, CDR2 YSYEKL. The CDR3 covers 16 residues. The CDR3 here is CASSPGFFSGANVLTF. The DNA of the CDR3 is TGCGCCAGCAGTCCGGGATTTTTCTCTGGGGCCAACGTCCTGACTTTC.

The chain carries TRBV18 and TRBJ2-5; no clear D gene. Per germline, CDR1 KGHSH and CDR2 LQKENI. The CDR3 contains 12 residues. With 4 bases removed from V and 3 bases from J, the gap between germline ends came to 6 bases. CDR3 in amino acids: CASSLEEETQYF. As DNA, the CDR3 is TGTGCCAGCTCACTTGAGGAAGAGACCCAGTACTTC.

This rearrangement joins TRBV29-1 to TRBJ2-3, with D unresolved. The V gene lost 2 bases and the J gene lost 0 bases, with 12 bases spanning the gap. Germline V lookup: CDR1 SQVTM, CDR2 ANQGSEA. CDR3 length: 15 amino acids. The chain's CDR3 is CSVENTDLSTDTQYF. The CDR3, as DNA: TGCAGCGTTGAAAACACAGACCTTAGCACAGATACGCAGTATTTT.

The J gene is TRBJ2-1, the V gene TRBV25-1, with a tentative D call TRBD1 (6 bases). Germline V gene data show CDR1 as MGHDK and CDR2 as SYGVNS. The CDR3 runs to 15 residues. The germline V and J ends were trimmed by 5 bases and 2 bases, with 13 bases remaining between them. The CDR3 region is CASSYRDNTYNEQFF. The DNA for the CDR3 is TGTGCCAGCAGTTACCGGGACAATACCTACAATGAGCAGTTCTTC.

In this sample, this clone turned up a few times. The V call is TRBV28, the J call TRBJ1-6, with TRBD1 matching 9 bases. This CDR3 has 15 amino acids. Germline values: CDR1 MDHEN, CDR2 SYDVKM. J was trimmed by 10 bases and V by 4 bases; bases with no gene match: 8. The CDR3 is CASSWDRASGSPLHF. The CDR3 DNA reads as TGTGCCAGCAGTTGGGACAGGGCCAGCGGATCACCCCTCCACTTT.

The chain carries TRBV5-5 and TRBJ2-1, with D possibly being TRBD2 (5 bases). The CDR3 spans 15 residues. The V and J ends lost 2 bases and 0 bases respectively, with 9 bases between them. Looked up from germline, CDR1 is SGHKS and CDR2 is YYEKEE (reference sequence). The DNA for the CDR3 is TGTGCCAGCAGCTTTGAAAGCGGCTCCTACAATGAGCAGTTCTTC. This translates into CASSFESGSYNEQFF.

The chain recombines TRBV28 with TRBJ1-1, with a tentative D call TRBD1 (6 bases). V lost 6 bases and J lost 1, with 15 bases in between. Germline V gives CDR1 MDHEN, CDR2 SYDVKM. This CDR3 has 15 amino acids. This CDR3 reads CASRLTQGRNTEAFF. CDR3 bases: TGTGCCAGCAGGCTCACACAGGGTAGGAACACTGAAGCTTTCTTT.

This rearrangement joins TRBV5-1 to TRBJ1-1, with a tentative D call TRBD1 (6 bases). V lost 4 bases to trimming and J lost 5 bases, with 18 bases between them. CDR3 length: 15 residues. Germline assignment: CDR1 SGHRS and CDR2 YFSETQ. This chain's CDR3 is CASSITQGLATEAFF. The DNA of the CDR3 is TGCGCCAGCAGCATCACGCAGGGGCTGGCGACTGAAGCTTTCTTT.

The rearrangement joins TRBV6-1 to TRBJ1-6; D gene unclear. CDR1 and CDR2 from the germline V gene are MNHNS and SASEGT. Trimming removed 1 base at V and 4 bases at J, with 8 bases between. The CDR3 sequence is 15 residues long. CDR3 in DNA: TGTGCCAGCAGTGAAGTATCGGTTTATAATTCACCCCTCCACTTT. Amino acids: CASSEVSVYNSPLHF.

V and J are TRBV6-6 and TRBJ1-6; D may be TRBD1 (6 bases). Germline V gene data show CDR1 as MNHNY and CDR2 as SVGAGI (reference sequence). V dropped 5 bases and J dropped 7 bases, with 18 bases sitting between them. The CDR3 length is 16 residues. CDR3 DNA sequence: TGTGCCAGCAGTCCTCGGCGACAGGAGGTAAATTCACCCCTCCACTTT. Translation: CASSPRRQEVNSPLHF.

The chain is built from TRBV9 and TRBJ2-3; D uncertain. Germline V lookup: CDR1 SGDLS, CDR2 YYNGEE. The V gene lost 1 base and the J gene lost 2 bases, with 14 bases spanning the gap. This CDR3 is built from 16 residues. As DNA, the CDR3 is TGTGCCAGCAGCGTAACCCTTAGCCCCCCCACAGATACGCAGTATTTT. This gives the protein CASSVTLSPPTDTQYF. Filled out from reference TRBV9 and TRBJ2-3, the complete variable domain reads DSGVTQTPKHLITATGQRVTLRCSPRSGDLSVYWYQQSLDQGLQFLIQYYNGEERAKGNILERFSAQQFPDLHSELNLSSLELGDSALYFCASSVTLSPPTDTQYFGPGTRLTVL.

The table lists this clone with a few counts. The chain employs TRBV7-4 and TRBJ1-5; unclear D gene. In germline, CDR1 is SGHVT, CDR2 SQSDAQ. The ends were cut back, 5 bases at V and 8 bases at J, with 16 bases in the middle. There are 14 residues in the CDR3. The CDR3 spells CASSLEVAEEPQHF. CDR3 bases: TGTGCCAGCAGCCTAGAAGTAGCGGAGGAGCCCCAGCATTTT.

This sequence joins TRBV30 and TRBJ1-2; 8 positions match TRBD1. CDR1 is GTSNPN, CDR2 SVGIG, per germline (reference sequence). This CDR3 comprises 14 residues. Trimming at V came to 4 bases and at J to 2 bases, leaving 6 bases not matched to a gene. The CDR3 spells CAWTEDRENYGYTF. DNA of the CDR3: TGTGCCTGGACCGAGGACAGGGAAAACTATGGCTACACCTTC.

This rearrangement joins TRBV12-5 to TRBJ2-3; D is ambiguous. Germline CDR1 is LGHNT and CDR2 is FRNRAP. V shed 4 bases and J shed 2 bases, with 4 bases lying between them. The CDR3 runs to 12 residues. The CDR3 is CASGSYTDTQYF. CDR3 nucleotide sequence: TGTGCTAGTGGTTCCTACACAGATACGCAGTATTTT.

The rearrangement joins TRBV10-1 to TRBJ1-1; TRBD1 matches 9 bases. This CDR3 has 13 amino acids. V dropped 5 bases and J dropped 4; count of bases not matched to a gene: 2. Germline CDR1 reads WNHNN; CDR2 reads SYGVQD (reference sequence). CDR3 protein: CASSRDRVTEAFF. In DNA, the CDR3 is TGCGCCAGCAGTCGGGACAGGGTCACTGAAGCTTTCTTT.

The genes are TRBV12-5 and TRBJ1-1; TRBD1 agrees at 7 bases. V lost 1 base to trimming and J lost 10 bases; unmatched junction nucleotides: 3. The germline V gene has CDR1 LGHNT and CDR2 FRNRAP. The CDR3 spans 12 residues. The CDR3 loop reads CASGLGQGLAFF. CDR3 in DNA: TGTGCTAGTGGTTTGGGACAGGGTTTAGCTTTCTTT.

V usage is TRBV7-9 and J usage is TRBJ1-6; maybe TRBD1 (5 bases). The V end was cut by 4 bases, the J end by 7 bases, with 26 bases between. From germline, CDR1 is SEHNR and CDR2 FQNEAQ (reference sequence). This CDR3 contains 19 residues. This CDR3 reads CASSWGGTDPNRLNSPLHF. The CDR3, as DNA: TGTGCCAGCAGCTGGGGGGGAACTGACCCAAATCGGTTAAATTCACCCCTCCACTTT.